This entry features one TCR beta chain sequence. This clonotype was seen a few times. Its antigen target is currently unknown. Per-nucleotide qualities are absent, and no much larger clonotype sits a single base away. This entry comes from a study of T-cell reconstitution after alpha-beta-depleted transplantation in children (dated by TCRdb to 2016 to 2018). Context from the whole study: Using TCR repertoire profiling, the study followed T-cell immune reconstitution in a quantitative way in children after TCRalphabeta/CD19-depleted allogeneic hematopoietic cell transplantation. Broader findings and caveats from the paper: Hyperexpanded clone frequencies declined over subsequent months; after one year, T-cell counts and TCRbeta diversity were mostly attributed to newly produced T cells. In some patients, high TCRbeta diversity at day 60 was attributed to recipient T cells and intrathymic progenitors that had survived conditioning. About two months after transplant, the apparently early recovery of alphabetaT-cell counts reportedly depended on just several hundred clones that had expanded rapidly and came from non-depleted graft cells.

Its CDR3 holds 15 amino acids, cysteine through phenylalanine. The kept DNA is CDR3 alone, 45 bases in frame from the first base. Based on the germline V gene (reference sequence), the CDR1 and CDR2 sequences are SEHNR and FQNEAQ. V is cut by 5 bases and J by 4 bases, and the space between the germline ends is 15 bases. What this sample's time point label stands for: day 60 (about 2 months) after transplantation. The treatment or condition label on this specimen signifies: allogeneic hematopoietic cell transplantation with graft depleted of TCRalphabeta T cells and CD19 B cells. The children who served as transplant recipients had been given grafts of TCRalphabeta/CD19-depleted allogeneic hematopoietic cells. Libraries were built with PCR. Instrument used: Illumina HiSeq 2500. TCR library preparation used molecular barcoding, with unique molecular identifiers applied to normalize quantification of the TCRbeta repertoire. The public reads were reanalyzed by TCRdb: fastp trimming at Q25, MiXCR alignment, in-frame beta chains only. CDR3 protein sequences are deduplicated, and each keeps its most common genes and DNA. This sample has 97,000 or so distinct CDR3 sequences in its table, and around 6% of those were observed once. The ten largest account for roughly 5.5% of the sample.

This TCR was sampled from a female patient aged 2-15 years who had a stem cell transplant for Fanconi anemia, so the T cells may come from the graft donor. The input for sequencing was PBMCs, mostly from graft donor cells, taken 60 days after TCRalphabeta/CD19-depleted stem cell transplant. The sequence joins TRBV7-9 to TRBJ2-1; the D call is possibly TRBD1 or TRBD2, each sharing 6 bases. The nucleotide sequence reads TGTGCCAGCAGCCCCTCCCGGGGGCTTTACAATGAGCAGTTCTTC. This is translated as CASSPSRGLYNEQFF.